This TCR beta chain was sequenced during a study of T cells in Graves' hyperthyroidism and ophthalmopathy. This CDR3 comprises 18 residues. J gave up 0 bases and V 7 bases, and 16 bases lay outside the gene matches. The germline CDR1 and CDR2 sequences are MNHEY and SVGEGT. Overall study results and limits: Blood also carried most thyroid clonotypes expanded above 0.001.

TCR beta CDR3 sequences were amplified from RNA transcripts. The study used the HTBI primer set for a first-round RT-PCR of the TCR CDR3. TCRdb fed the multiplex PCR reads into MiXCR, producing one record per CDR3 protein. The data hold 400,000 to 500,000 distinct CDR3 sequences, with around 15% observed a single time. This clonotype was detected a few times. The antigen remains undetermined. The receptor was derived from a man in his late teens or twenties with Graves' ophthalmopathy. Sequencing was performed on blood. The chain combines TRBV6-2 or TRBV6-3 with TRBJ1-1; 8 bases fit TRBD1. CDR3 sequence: CASIPRAGTGRMNTEAFF. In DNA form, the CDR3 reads TGTGCCAGCATTCCTCGAGCGGGGACAGGCCGAATGAACACTGAAGCTTTCTTT.